A single sample gave rise to the 30 T cell receptor beta chains below, sequenced in a study of blood T cell repertoires in COVID-19. Measured with immunoSEQ multiplex PCR; TCRdb has only the in-frame clones, and not every one. The top ten clones hold 0.85% to 0.9% of a sample with nearly 250,000 clones, about 90% of them seen once. The sample consisted of PBMCs or T cells enriched from blood (not recorded which). These receptor sequences come from a man aged 50 to 59 who had been exposed to COVID-19.

The chain couples TRBV19 to TRBJ2-2; a possible D gene is TRBD2 (6 bases). This CDR3 spans 15 amino acids. CDR1 and CDR2 from the germline V gene are LNHDA and SQIVND (reference sequence). V lost 3 bases and J 5 bases, leaving 13 bases between the germline ends. CDR3 loop: CASSIHSGRTGELFF. The CDR3, as DNA: TGTGCCAGTAGTATTCATAGCGGAAGAACCGGGGAGCTGTTTTTT.

The rearrangement joins TRBV6-5 to TRBJ1-1; 7 bases map to TRBD1. Germline lookup yields CDR1 MNHEY and CDR2 SVGAGI. The CDR3 contains 14 residues. The J segment lost 1 base and the V segment lost 5 bases, leaving 4 bases of the junction unmatched. The DNA of the CDR3 is TGTGCCAGCAGTAGGAACAGGGGGAACACTGAAGCTTTCTTT. It translates to CASSRNRGNTEAFF.

The gene calls are TRBV28 and TRBJ1-2; D is undetermined. The germline V gene encodes CDR1 MDHEN and CDR2 SYDVKM. V was pared by 7 bases and J by 3 bases, with 12 bases between. The CDR3 is 13 amino acids. The CDR3 DNA is TGTGCCAGCATGAAGGGAGGGCACTATGGCTACACCTTC. The encoded protein is CASMKGGHYGYTF.

The rearrangement joins TRBV3-1 (or the pseudogene TRBV3-2) to TRBJ2-5; 10 bases match TRBD2. In germline, CDR1 is LGHDT, CDR2 YNNKEL (reference sequence). With 1 base clipped from V and 5 bases from J, the junction kept 7 bases outside the gene matches. The CDR3 covers 16 residues. The CDR3 coding sequence is TGTGCCAGCAGCCAAGGAGCGGGGGGGGCGGCGGAGACCCAGTACTTC. Protein sequence: CASSQGAGGAAETQYF.

The chain joins TRBV5-6 to TRBJ1-2; tentative D call: TRBD1 (5 bases). The CDR3 runs to 15 residues. CDR1 and CDR2 from the germline V gene are SGHDT and YYEEEE. Trimming removed 4 bases at V and 3 bases at J, with 16 bases between. The CDR3 spells CASSPPRTPYYGYTF. The CDR3 nucleotides read TGTGCCAGCAGCCCCCCTAGGACACCCTACTATGGCTACACCTTC.

V usage is TRBV7-9 and J usage is TRBJ1-4, with TRBD1 identical over 7 bases. The CDR3 is 14 amino acids. CDR1 is SEHNR and CDR2 is FQNEAQ in the germline V gene (reference sequence). The J segment lost 4 bases and the V segment lost 4 bases, leaving 3 bases of the junction unmatched. CDR3 amino acids: CASSWDRLNEKLFF. The DNA for the CDR3 is TGTGCCAGCAGCTGGGACAGACTTAATGAAAAACTGTTTTTT.

This chain connects TRBV9 to TRBJ2-7; 9 bases fit TRBD2. The V gene end was trimmed by 1 base and the J gene end by 0 bases; junction bases not matched to a gene: 5. Per the germline V gene, CDR1 is SGDLS and CDR2 is YYNGEE. The CDR3 has 16 amino acids. CDR3 region: CASSVTGLAHSYEQYF. For the CDR3, the DNA is TGTGCCAGCAGCGTAACCGGACTAGCGCACTCCTACGAGCAGTACTTC. The variable domain in full, completed from reference TRBV9 and TRBJ2-7, reads DSGVTQTPKHLITATGQRVTLRCSPRSGDLSVYWYQQSLDQGLQFLIQYYNGEERAKGNILERFSAQQFPDLHSELNLSSLELGDSALYFCASSVTGLAHSYEQYFGPGTRLTVT.

The rearrangement links TRBV7-3 to TRBJ2-3, with 10 bases lining up with TRBD2. V shed 1 base, J shed 5 bases, and the junction held 6 bases outside the gene matches. CDR3 length: 16 residues. The germline V gene encodes CDR1 SGHTA and CDR2 FQGTGA. The CDR3 DNA is TGTGCCAGCAGCTTAAGAGGAGCGGGAGGGGGAGATACGCAGTATTTT. Its translation: CASSLRGAGGGDTQYF.

V and J are TRBV18 and TRBJ2-1, with D maybe TRBD2 (7 bases). The CDR3 runs 15 residues. Germline lookup yields CDR1 KGHSH and CDR2 LQKENI. The germline V and J ends were trimmed by 3 bases and 2 bases, with 11 bases remaining between them. The CDR3 DNA is TGTGCCAGCTCACCGGGAGGGGGGGCCTACAATGAGCAGTTCTTC. Encoded protein: CASSPGGGAYNEQFF.

This rearrangement joins TRBV7-2 to TRBJ2-7; the D gene is possibly TRBD2 (6 bases). Trimming took off 2 bases at V and 2 bases at J, with 10 bases between the two ends. This CDR3 has 14 residues. CDR1 is SGHTA and CDR2 is FQGNSA in the germline V gene. CDR3 in amino acids: CASSLRTTAYEQYF. The CDR3 DNA reads as TGTGCCAGCAGCTTAAGGACTACCGCCTACGAGCAGTACTTC.

The V call is TRBV29-1, the J call TRBJ2-7; 7 positions match TRBD1. Germline V CDR1 and CDR2: SQVTM, ANQGSEA. The CDR3 is 14 amino acids. With 6 bases clipped from V and 3 bases from J, the junction kept 11 bases outside the gene matches. The CDR3 protein is CSVAAGTENYEQYF. DNA of the CDR3: TGCAGCGTCGCAGCCGGGACAGAGAACTACGAGCAGTACTTC.

The CDR3 sequence is CASSFSGTGSNTGELFF. CDR3 nucleotides: TGCGCCAGCAGCTTCTCCGGGACAGGGTCGAACACCGGGGAGCTGTTTTTT. This chain uses TRBV5-1 with TRBJ2-2; TRBD1 aligns across 9 bases. Trimming removed 2 bases from V and 0 bases from J; junction bases left unmatched: 5. Germline V gives CDR1 SGHRS, CDR2 YFSETQ. The CDR3 runs 17 residues.

The V and J genes are TRBV19 and TRBJ1-2; 10 nucleotides agree with TRBD1. Looked up from germline, CDR1 is LNHDA and CDR2 is SQIVND (reference sequence). V was pared by 5 bases and J by 4 bases, with 7 bases of the junction left unmatched. The CDR3 loop spans 15 amino acids. The CDR3: CASSVGDRGIYGYTF. The CDR3 DNA is TGTGCCAGTAGTGTCGGGGACAGGGGAATCTATGGCTACACCTTC. Using reference TRBV19 and TRBJ1-2 for the parts outside the CDR3, the full variable domain is DGGITQSPKYLFRKEGQNVTLSCEQNLNHDAMYWYRQDPGQGLRLIYYSQIVNDFQKGDIAEGYSVSREKKESFPLTVTSAQKNPTAFYLCASSVGDRGIYGYTFGSGTRLTVV.

The J gene is TRBJ1-4, the V gene TRBV5-8; possible D gene TRBD1, 5 bases. The V and J ends lost 0 bases and 8 bases respectively, with 14 bases between them. This CDR3 has 15 residues. Germline values: CDR1 SGHTS, CDR2 YDEGEE. The CDR3 sequence: CASSLGQGNEEKLFF. CDR3 DNA: TGTGCCAGCAGCTTGGGGCAGGGAAACGAGGAAAAACTGTTTTTT.

The chain links TRBV2 to TRBJ1-1, with TRBD1 as a possible D gene (6 bases). Trimming stripped 6 bases from V and 1 base from J, with 18 bases between. The CDR3 contains 16 residues. The germline V gene has CDR1 SNHLY and CDR2 FYNNEI. In DNA form, the CDR3 reads TGTGCCAGCAGCCCCCGGGACACGGATACGAACACTGAAGCTTTCTTT. This encodes CASSPRDTDTNTEAFF.

For the CDR3, the DNA is TGTGCCAGCAACCTAGTAGGACAGCCCCAGCATTTT. Protein product: CASNLVGQPQHF. V and J are TRBV28 and TRBJ1-5; the D is unclear. The CDR3 totals 12 residues. Germline V gives CDR1 MDHEN, CDR2 SYDVKM. Trimming took off 7 bases at V and 7 bases at J, with 11 bases between the two ends.

The J gene is TRBJ1-5, the V gene TRBV19; D may be TRBD1 (6 bases). Germline V gene data show CDR1 as LNHDA and CDR2 as SQIVND (reference sequence). Trimming stripped 8 bases from V and 6 bases from J, with 11 bases between. The CDR3 length is 12 residues. The CDR3 sequence is CASGQLGQPQHF. The CDR3 nucleotides read TGTGCCAGTGGACAGTTGGGTCAGCCCCAGCATTTT.

This clone showed up just a few times. The chain carries TRBV19 and TRBJ1-1; D unresolved. The CDR3 consists of 11 residues. Trimming stripped 8 bases from V and 6 bases from J, with 10 bases between. The germline V gene has CDR1 LNHDA and CDR2 SQIVND (reference sequence). CDR3 protein: CASQVGAEAFF. CDR3 DNA sequence: TGTGCCAGTCAGGTCGGTGCTGAAGCTTTCTTT.

This chain uses TRBV10-2 with TRBJ1-2; no clear D gene. V was shortened by 4 bases and J by 2 bases, with 5 bases between the two germline ends. The CDR3 length is 12 residues. The germline V gene encodes CDR1 WSHSY and CDR2 SAAADI. The CDR3 DNA follows: TGCGCCAGCAGTGGAGGGAACTATGGCTACACCTTC. This sequence encodes CASSGGNYGYTF.

This sequence joins TRBV2 and TRBJ2-5, with a possible D match to TRBD1 (5 bases). Germline loops: CDR1 SNHLY, CDR2 FYNNEI. Trimming pared 6 bases from V and 1 base from J, leaving 12 bases between. This CDR3 contains 14 residues. The CDR3 sequence is CASRRFQGQETQYF. CDR3 DNA sequence: TGTGCCAGCAGAAGGTTCCAGGGCCAAGAGACCCAGTACTTC. The whole variable domain, remainder taken from reference TRBV2 and TRBJ2-5, is EPEVTQTPSHQVTQMGQEVILRCVPISNHLYFYWYRQILGQKVEFLVSFYNNEISEKSEIFDDQFSVERPDGSNFTLKIRSTKLEDSAMYFCASRRFQGQETQYFGPGTRLLVL.

The chain joins TRBV7-3 to TRBJ1-6, with 10 bases aligning to TRBD1. CDR3 length equals 14 residues. Germline V gene data show CDR1 as SGHTA and CDR2 as FQGTGA. Trimming cost V 5 bases and J 7 bases; bases outside gene matches: 2. The CDR3 sequence: CASSPGQGNSPLHF. The CDR3 region has the DNA TGTGCCAGCAGCCCGGGACAGGGGAATTCACCCCTCCACTTT. The whole variable domain, remainder taken from reference TRBV7-3 and TRBJ1-6, is GAGVSQTPSNKVTEKGKYVELRCDPISGHTALYWYRQSLGQGPEFLIYFQGTGAADDSGLPNDRFFAVRPEGSVSTLKIQRTERGDSAVYLCASSPGQGNSPLHFGNGTRLTVT.

This clone was found once. The chain couples TRBV11-2 to TRBJ2-3; D remains ambiguous. V was clipped by 2 bases and J by 13 bases, with 16 bases between them. Germline V gives CDR1 SGHAT, CDR2 FQNNGV. The CDR3 sequence is 13 residues long. As DNA, the CDR3 is TGTGCCAGCAGCTTATTAGGTGACCTAGATGAGTATTTT. Translating gives CASSLLGDLDEYF.

The rearrangement links TRBV5-5 to TRBJ1-2; TRBD1 aligns across 9 bases. The CDR3 has 14 residues. J gave up 6 bases and V 2 bases, and 5 bases lay outside the gene matches. The V gene's germline CDR1 is SGHKS and CDR2 YYEKEE (reference sequence). The DNA for the CDR3 is TGTGCCAGCAGCTTTGGGGACAGGGATGATGGCTACACCTTC. This codes for CASSFGDRDDGYTF.

V is TRBV29-1 and J is TRBJ2-7; TRBD1 matches 9 bases. This CDR3 comprises 12 residues. The germline gives CDR1 SQVTM, CDR2 ANQGSEA. J lost 3 bases, V lost 8 bases, and 5 bases had no gene match. CDR3 loop: CSTGTGRYEQYF. CDR3 coding DNA: TGCAGCACCGGGACAGGGCGCTACGAGCAGTACTTC.

The chain carries TRBV4-1 and TRBJ1-1, with 8 bases matching TRBD1. Germline CDR1 reads MGHRA; CDR2 reads YSYEKL. This CDR3 has 15 amino acids. V dropped 3 bases and J dropped 7; count of bases not matched to a gene: 10. CDR3 region: CASSQDRERGREAFF. The DNA for the CDR3 is TGCGCCAGCAGCCAGGACAGGGAACGAGGACGTGAAGCTTTCTTT.

V gene TRBV5-5 combines with J gene TRBJ1-5, with 8 bases that match TRBD1. Trimming cost V 2 bases and J 7 bases; bases outside gene matches: 5. Germline lookup yields CDR1 SGHKS and CDR2 YYEKEE (reference sequence). The CDR3 contains 14 residues. The CDR3 DNA is TGTGCCAGCAGCTTCGGACAGGGCGAACAGCCCCAGCATTTT. This codes for CASSFGQGEQPQHF.

The genes are TRBV7-2 and TRBJ1-5, with D unresolved. CDR1 SGHTA and CDR2 FQGNSA come from the germline V gene. The V end was cut by 1 base, the J end by 9 bases, with 13 bases between. The CDR3 loop spans 14 amino acids. For the CDR3, the DNA is TGTGCCAGCAGCTTAGATGCAGGCTTCGGGCCCCAGCATTTT. It encodes CASSLDAGFGPQHF.

This sequence joins TRBV13 and TRBJ2-1; 9 positions agree with TRBD1. The V segment lost 3 bases and the J segment 5 bases; nucleotides outside the gene matches: 5. Germline V CDR1 and CDR2: PRHDT, FYEKMQ (reference sequence). The CDR3 contains 15 residues. The CDR3 protein is CASSFPGQGNNEQFF. The CDR3, as DNA: TGTGCCAGCAGCTTCCCGGGACAGGGCAACAATGAGCAGTTCTTC. Filled out from reference TRBV13 and TRBJ2-1, the complete variable domain reads AAGVIQSPRHLIKEKRETATLKCYPIPRHDTVYWYQQGPGQDPQFLISFYEKMQSDKGSIPDRFSAQQFSDYHSELNMSSLELGDSALYFCASSFPGQGNNEQFFGPGTRLTVL.

The genes are TRBV5-4 and TRBJ2-1, with D possibly matching TRBD2 (6 bases). This CDR3 region has 15 residues. Per the germline V gene, CDR1 is SGHNT and CDR2 is YYREEE (reference sequence). V lost 3 bases and J lost 1, with 11 bases in between. The CDR3 DNA reads TGTGCCAGCAGCTACCGGGGGAGATCCTACAATGAGCAGTTCTTC. Residues: CASSYRGRSYNEQFF.

The chain employs TRBV10-2 and TRBJ2-7, with D perhaps matching TRBD2 (6 bases). V was clipped by 4 bases and J by 1 base, with 14 bases between them. Germline V lookup: CDR1 WSHSY, CDR2 SAAADI. The CDR3 is 15 residues long. The CDR3 bases are TGCGCCAGCAGTGCTACTGGCGGGGAGTCCTACGAGCAGTACGTC. This encodes CASSATGGESYEQYV.